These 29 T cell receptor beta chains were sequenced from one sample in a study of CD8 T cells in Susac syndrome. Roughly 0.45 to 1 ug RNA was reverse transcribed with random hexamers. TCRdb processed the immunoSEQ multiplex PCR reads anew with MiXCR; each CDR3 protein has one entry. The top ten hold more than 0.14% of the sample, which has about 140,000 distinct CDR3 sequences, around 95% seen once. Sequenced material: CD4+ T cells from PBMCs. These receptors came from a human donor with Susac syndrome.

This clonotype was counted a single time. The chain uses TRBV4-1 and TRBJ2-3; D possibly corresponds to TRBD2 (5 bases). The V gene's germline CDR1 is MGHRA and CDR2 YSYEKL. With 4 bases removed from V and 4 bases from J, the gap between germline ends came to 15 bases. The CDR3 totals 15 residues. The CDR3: CASSPLRLAADTQYF. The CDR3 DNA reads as TGCGCCAGCAGCCCCCTCAGGCTAGCAGCAGATACGCAGTATTTT.

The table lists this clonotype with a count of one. CDR3 bases: TGTGCCACCAGTGAGACCGGGACAGGGGTCGAGCAGTACTTC. Amino acids: CATSETGTGVEQYF. This chain joins TRBV24-1 and TRBJ2-7; 10 bases map to TRBD1. This CDR3 is built from 14 residues. Germline loops: CDR1 KGHDR, CDR2 SFDVKD. The ends lost 4 bases at V and 6 bases at J; junction bases unmatched: 5.

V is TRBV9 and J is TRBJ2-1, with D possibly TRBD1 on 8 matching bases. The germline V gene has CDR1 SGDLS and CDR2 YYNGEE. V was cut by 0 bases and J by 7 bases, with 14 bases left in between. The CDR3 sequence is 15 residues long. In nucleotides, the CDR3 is TGTGCCAGCAGCGTAGCTACAGGGGGGGGGAATGAGCAGTTCTTC. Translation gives CASSVATGGGNEQFF.

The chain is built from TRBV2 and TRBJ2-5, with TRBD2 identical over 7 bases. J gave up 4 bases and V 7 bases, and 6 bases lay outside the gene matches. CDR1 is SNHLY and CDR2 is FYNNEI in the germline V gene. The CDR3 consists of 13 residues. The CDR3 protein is CASKAGRSETQYF. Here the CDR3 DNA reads TGTGCCAGCAAAGCGGGACGCTCAGAGACCCAGTACTTC.

The CDR3 DNA sequence: TGCAGTGCGCCTTACAATGAGCAGTTCTTC. Translating it yields CSAPYNEQFF. J is TRBJ2-1 and V is TRBV20-1; D is uncertain. The CDR3 extends over 10 amino acids. From germline, CDR1 is DFQATT and CDR2 SNEGSKA (reference sequence). The V end was cut by 6 bases, the J end by 4 bases, with 4 bases between.

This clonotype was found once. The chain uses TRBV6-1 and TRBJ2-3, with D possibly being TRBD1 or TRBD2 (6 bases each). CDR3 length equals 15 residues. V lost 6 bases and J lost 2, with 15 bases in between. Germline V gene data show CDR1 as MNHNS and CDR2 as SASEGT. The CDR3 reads CASRTWGAITDTQYF. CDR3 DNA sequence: TGTGCCAGCAGGACCTGGGGGGCCATCACAGATACGCAGTATTTT.

The CDR3 spells CSAREDPNTEAFF. In nucleotides, the CDR3 is TGCAGTGCTAGGGAGGACCCGAACACTGAAGCTTTCTTT. This chain links TRBV20-1 with TRBJ1-1; D ambiguous. CDR1 DFQATT and CDR2 SNEGSKA come from the germline V gene (reference sequence). CDR3 size: 13 residues. V lost 3 bases and J lost 1, with 9 bases in between.

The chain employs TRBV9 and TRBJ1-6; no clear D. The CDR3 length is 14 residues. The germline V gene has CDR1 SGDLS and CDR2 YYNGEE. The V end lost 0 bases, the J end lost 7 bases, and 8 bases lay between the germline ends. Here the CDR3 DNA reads TGTGCCAGCAGCGTAGACAGAATGAATTCACCCCTCCACTTT. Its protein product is CASSVDRMNSPLHF.

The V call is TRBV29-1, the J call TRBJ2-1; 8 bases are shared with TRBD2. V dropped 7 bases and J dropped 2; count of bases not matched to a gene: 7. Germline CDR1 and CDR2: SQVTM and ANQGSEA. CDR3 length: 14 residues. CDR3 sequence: CSAKRGGPYNEQFF. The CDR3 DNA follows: TGCAGCGCTAAACGGGGGGGCCCCTACAATGAGCAGTTCTTC.

CDR3 amino acids: CASSFTQLATEQYF. The CDR3 DNA is TGTGCCAGCAGTTTTACCCAACTAGCGACCGAGCAGTACTTC. The V gene is TRBV12-3 or TRBV12-4, the J gene TRBJ2-7; 7 bases match TRBD2. This CDR3 has 14 residues. The V gene end was trimmed by 3 bases and the J gene end by 6 bases; junction bases not matched to a gene: 8.

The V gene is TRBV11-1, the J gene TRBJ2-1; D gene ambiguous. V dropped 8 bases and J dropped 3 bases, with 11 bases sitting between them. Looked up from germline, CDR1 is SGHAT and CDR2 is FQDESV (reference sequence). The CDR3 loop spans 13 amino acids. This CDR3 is CASSVNYYNEQFF. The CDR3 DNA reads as TGTGCCAGCTCGGTAAACTACTACAATGAGCAGTTCTTC.

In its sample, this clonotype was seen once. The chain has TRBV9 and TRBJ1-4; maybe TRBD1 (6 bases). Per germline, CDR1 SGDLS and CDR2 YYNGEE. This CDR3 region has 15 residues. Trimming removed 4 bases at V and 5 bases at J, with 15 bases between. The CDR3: CASSPQGHLNEKLFF. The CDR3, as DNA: TGTGCCAGCAGCCCCCAGGGACATCTCAATGAAAAACTGTTTTTT.

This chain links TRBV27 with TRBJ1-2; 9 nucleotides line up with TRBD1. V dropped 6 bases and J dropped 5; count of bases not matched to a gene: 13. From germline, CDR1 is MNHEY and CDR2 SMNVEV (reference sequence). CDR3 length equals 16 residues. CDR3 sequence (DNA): TGTGCCAGCAGCCTTAGTGGGACAGGGTACCTTTATGGCTACACCTTC. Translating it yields CASSLSGTGYLYGYTF.

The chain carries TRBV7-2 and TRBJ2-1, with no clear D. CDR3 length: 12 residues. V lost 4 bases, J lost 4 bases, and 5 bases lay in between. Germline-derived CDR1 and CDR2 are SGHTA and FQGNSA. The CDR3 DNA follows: TGTGCCAGCAGCTCACCATACAATGAGCAGTTCTTC. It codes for CASSSPYNEQFF.

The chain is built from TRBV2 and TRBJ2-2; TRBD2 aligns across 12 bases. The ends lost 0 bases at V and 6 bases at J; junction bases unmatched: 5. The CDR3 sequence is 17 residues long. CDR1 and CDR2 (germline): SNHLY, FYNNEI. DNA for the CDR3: TGTGCCAGCAGTGAAGCGACGGGACTAGCGGGCCCCGGGGAGCTGTTTTTT. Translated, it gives CASSEATGLAGPGELFF.

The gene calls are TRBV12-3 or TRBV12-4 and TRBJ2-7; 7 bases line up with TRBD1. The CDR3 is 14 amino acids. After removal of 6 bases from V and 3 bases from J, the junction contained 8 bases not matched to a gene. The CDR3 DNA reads TGTGCCAGCAGAGTCGGACGGGACAGCTACGAGCAGTACTTC. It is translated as CASRVGRDSYEQYF.

CDR3: CASSQVWDTGNYGYTF. CDR3 coding DNA: TGTGCCAGCAGCCAAGTATGGGACACCGGGAACTATGGCTACACCTTC. V and J are TRBV4-2 and TRBJ1-2, with D possibly being TRBD1 (6 bases). The CDR3 totals 16 residues. The V and J ends lost 1 base and 2 bases respectively, with 14 bases between them. The V gene's germline CDR1 is LGHNA and CDR2 YNFKEQ.

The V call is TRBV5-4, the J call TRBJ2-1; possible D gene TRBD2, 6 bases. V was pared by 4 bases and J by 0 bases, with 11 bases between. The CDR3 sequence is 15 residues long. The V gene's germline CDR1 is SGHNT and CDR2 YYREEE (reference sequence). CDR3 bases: TGTGCCAGCAGCATCCGGGACTTCTCCTACAATGAGCAGTTCTTC. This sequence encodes CASSIRDFSYNEQFF.

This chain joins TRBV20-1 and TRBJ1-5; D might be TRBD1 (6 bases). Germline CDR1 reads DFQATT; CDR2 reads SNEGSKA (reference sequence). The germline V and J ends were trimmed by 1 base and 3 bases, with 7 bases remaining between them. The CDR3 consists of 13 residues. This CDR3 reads CSARGTANQPQHF. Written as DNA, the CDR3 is TGCAGTGCTAGAGGGACAGCCAATCAGCCCCAGCATTTT.

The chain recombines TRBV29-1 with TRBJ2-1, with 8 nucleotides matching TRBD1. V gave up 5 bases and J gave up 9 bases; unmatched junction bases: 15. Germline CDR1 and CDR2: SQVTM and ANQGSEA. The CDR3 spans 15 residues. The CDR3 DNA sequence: TGCAGCGTTAGGGGAGTAGGACAGGGCATCGGTGAGCAGTTCTTC. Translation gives CSVRGVGQGIGEQFF.

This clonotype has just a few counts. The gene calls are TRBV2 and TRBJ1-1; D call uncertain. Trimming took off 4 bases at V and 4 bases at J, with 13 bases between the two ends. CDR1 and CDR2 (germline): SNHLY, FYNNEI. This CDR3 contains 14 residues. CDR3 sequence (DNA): TGTGCCAGCAGTGGACGGAAATTGGCCACTGAAGCTTTCTTT. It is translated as CASSGRKLATEAFF.

This CDR3 is CASSGSGDSYNEQFF. The CDR3 DNA reads TGTGCCAGCAGCGGCAGCGGGGACTCCTACAATGAGCAGTTCTTC. The chain links TRBV9 to TRBJ2-1, with 7 bases matching TRBD2. The V segment lost 3 bases and the J segment 0 bases; nucleotides outside the gene matches: 3. Looked up from germline, CDR1 is SGDLS and CDR2 is YYNGEE. CDR3 length: 15 residues.

The CDR3 loop reads CAISESLAGVDTQYF. The CDR3 DNA reads TGTGCCATCAGTGAGTCCCTAGCGGGAGTTGATACGCAGTATTTT. The rearrangement joins TRBV10-3 to TRBJ2-3; 10 nucleotides agree with TRBD2. Germline V gives CDR1 ENHRY, CDR2 SYGVKD. V shed 0 bases, J shed 6 bases, and the junction held 3 bases outside the gene matches. This CDR3 contains 15 residues.

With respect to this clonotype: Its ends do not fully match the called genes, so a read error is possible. CDR3 region: CSAPNRGTGSSHEQYF. The CDR3 DNA is TGCAGTGCCCCCAATAGAGGGACAGGGTCCTCCCACGAGCAGTACTTC. The chain couples TRBV20-1 to TRBJ2-7, with TRBD1 matching 9 bases. CDR3 size: 16 residues. Germline CDR1 and CDR2: DFQATT and SNEGSKA (reference sequence).

The CDR3 DNA is TGCAGTGCTAGGGTCGGACAGCAGGGTGGCTACACCTTC. Amino acid sequence: CSARVGQQGGYTF. The rearrangement uses TRBV20-1 and TRBJ1-2; a possible D gene is TRBD1 (6 bases). From germline, CDR1 is DFQATT and CDR2 SNEGSKA (reference sequence). The V gene lost 3 bases and the J gene lost 7 bases, with 15 bases spanning the gap. This CDR3 contains 13 residues.

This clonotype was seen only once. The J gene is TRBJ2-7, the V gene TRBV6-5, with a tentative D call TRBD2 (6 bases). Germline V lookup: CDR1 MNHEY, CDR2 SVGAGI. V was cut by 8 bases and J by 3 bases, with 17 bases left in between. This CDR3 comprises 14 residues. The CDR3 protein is CASRSGGIGYEQYF. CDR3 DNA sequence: TGTGCCAGCCGGTCAGGCGGGATTGGCTACGAGCAGTACTTC.

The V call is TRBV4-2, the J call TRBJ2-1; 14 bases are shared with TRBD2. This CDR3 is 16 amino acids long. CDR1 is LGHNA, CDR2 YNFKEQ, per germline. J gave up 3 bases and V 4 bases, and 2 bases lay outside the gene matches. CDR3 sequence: CASSPGTSGSYNEQFF. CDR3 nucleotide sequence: TGTGCCAGCAGCCCCGGGACTAGCGGGAGCTACAATGAGCAGTTCTTC.

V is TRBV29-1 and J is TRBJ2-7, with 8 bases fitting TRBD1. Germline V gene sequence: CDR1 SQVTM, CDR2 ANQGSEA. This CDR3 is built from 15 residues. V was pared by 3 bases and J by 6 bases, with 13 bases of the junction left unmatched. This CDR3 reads CSVDFGQGASGEQYF. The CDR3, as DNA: TGCAGCGTTGATTTCGGCCAGGGGGCCTCGGGCGAGCAGTACTTC.

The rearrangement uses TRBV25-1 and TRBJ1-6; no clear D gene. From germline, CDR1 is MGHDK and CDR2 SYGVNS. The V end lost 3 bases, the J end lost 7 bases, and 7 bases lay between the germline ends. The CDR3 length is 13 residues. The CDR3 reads CASSEGSNSPLHF. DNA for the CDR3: TGTGCCAGCAGTGAGGGATCCAATTCACCCCTCCACTTT.